A single TCR beta chain is shown here with its context. V gave up 1 base and J gave up 4 bases, with 8 bases separating them. This CDR3 is built from 13 residues. Per germline, CDR1 SGHTA and CDR2 FQGNSA. Construction of the TCRbeta library involved unique molecular identifiers. TCRdb analysed the PCR reads with MiXCR anew, one entry per CDR3 protein. The table records 500,000 or so distinct CDR3 sequences, approximately 32% of them present only once. This entry is derived from a study of T-cell reconstitution after alpha-beta-depleted transplantation in children. The sequence derives from a human donor who donated a stem cell graft to a child with aplastic anemia. The chain carries TRBV7-2 and TRBJ2-7; TRBD2 might be the D (5 bases). The sample in question was PBMCs from the stem cell graft donor, obtained from the stem cell graft. This CDR3 is CASSLGADYEQYF. The CDR3 DNA is TGTGCCAGCAGCTTAGGAGCGGATTACGAGCAGTACTTC.